This TCR beta chain comes out of a study of T cell responses to AZD1222 COVID-19 vaccine. V dropped 2 bases and J dropped 5 bases, with 6 bases sitting between them. Germline CDR1 MDHEN, CDR2 SYDVKM. The CDR3 extends over 12 amino acids. Assay: immunoSEQ multiplex PCR; the TCRdb copy retains only in-frame clones and omits some. The table has tens of thousands of clones, approximately 80% seen once. About this clone itself: This sample includes further DNA sequences coding for the same CDR3.

The chain carries TRBV28 and TRBJ1-2; D is ambiguous. Here the sequenced sample was peripheral blood, taken 28 days after the second AZD1222 dose. This TCR derives from an adult who received the AZD1222 COVID-19 vaccine. CDR3 nucleotides: TGTGCCAGCAGTTTAGTGGGTTATGGCTACACCTTC. As protein: CASSLVGYGYTF.